The rows below give T cell receptor beta chains drawn from one sample of a study of blood T cell repertoires in COVID-19. Data came from immunoSEQ multiplex PCR; TCRdb stores just in-frame clones and leaves some out. Found here are 150,000 to 200,000 clones, 60% to 80% of them singletons; the top ten hold approximately 2.6%. The sample comprised peripheral blood. These TCRs come from a man aged 65 to 85 with acute or convalescent COVID-19. CDR3s include the opening cysteine and the closing phenylalanine or tryptophan. The D gene is left open where the match is weak. Only some rows state a clone size, as once, few, many or a class for expanded clones.

V gene	clone size	D gene	J gene	CDR3 protein	CDR3 DNA
TRBV28	NA	NA	TRBJ1-1	CASSQQRTEAFF	TGTGCCAGCAGTCAACAGCGGACTGAAGCTTTCTTT
TRBV18	NA	TRBD2	TRBJ2-5	CASSVLAGEETQYF	TGTGCCAGCTCAGTACTAGCGGGAGAAGAGACCCAGTACTTC
TRBV9	NA	NA	TRBJ1-3	CASSVAPGNGGNTIYF	TGTGCCAGCAGCGTAGCTCCGGGGAACGGGGGAAACACCATATATTTT
TRBV9	NA	NA	TRBJ2-7	CASSTGAASAIEEQYF	TGTGCCAGCAGCACAGGGGCGGCTAGCGCTATAGAAGAGCAGTACTTC
TRBV2	NA	NA	TRBJ1-1	CASSTRQALGTEAFF	TGTGCCAGCAGTACGCGACAGGCTTTGGGGACTGAAGCTTTCTTT
TRBV24-1	NA	NA	TRBJ1-2	CATSDSRQNSNYYGYTF	TGTGCCACCAGTGATTCCCGACAGAACTCGAATTACTATGGCTACACCTTC
TRBV19	NA	NA	TRBJ1-3	CASSIDQVLADGNTIYF	TGTGCCAGTAGTATAGATCAAGTATTGGCAGATGGAAACACCATATATTTT
TRBV6-5	NA	NA	TRBJ1-5	CASRAYREDQPQHF	TGTGCCAGCAGGGCATATCGGGAGGATCAGCCCCAGCATTTT
TRBV6-5	NA	NA	TRBJ2-7	CASSPTAYEQYF	TGTGCCAGCAGTCCAACGGCCTACGAGCAGTACTTC
TRBV6-5	once	NA	TRBJ1-5	CASSYAYDQPQHF	TGTGCCAGCAGTTACGCGTACGATCAGCCCCAGCATTTT
TRBV4-3	NA	TRBD2	TRBJ2-1	CASSREGTSGSRKQFF	TGCGCCAGCAGCCGCGAGGGGACTAGCGGGTCTAGGAAGCAGTTCTTC
TRBV25-1	NA	NA	TRBJ2-1	CASSPGGEQFF	TGTGCCAGCAGTCCCGGGGGTGAGCAGTTCTTC
TRBV5-1	NA	TRBD1	TRBJ1-2	CASSSTGGYGYTF	TGCGCCAGCAGCTCGACAGGGGGCTATGGCTACACCTTC
TRBV6-6	NA	NA	TRBJ2-7	CASSYSRQGSEQYF	TGTGCCAGCAGTTACTCGCGGCAGGGCTCCGAGCAGTACTTC
TRBV18	NA	TRBD1	TRBJ1-1	CASSPPTGTSTEAFF	TGTGCCAGCTCACCGCCGACAGGGACGAGCACTGAAGCTTTCTTT
TRBV7-2	NA	TRBD2	TRBJ2-1	CASSLNPGLAGAPYNEQFF	TGTGCCAGCAGCTTGAACCCGGGACTAGCGGGAGCCCCCTACAATGAGCAGTTCTTC
TRBV6-2/TRBV6-3	NA	NA	TRBJ2-2	CASSQRQAANTGELFF	TGTGCCAGCAGTCAAAGACAGGCAGCGAACACCGGGGAGCTGTTTTTT
TRBV5-1	NA	NA	TRBJ1-4	CASSALSTNEKLFF	TGCGCCAGCAGCGCCCTATCAACTAATGAAAAACTGTTTTTT
TRBV7-2	NA	TRBD2	TRBJ2-7	CASSLAAGGRYEQYF	TGTGCCAGCAGCTTAGCGGCGGGAGGGCGTTACGAGCAGTACTTC
TRBV6-4	NA	TRBD1	TRBJ1-1	CASSERTGNEAFF	TGTGCCAGCAGTGAACGGACAGGGAATGAAGCTTTCTTT